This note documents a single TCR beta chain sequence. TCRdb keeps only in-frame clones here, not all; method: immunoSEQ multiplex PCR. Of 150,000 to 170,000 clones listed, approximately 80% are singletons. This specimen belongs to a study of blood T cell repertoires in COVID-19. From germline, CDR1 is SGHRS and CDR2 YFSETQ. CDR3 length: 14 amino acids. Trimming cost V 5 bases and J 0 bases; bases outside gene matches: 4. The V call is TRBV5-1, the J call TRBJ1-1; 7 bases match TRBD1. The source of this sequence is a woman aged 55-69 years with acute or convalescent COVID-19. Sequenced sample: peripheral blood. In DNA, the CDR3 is TGCGCCAGCAGTTCGGGACAGATGAACACTGAAGCTTTCTTT. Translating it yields CASSSGQMNTEAFF.